Listed below are T cell receptor beta chains from one sample, sequenced in a study of blood T cells in healthy people across ages. TCRdb processed the 5' RACE reads anew with MiXCR; each CDR3 protein has one entry. The sample holds about 1.6 million distinct CDR3 sequences, approximately 32% seen once. Sequencing was done on a sample of blood. These receptors were collected from a woman in her 30s in good health. CDR3s leave out the opening cysteine and the closing phenylalanine or tryptophan.

V	J	CDR3
TRBV5-1	TRBJ2-5	ASSDGGTQY
TRBV20-1	TRBJ2-6	SARDPGKAGANVLT
TRBV15	TRBJ1-5	ATSGEDRGINQPQH
TRBV28	TRBJ2-3	ASTRPGADTQY
TRBV3-1	TRBJ2-7	ASSLRGGSNLGHEQY
TRBV5-5	TRBJ2-1	ASSPDKTGKQF
TRBV14	TRBJ2-3	ASSQVGGVADTQY
TRBV5-1	TRBJ2-7	ASSLADLYEQY
TRBV5-6	TRBJ2-4	ASSPGTHGIQY
TRBV7-3	TRBJ1-1	ASSQFQGKAF
TRBV20-1	TRBJ2-3	SASGLDRVGDTQY
TRBV20-1	TRBJ2-7	SATPTSGRSPYEQY
TRBV2	TRBJ2-1	ASSIRLVSGNEQF
TRBV5-6	TRBJ1-1	ASSLGPRGEAF
TRBV6-5	TRBJ2-1	AGSSAGSSYNEQF
TRBV18	TRBJ2-7	ASSPEVKGAHEQY
TRBV3-1	TRBJ1-6	ASSPRGSDSPLH
TRBV7-3	TRBJ2-3	ATTLAGGPTDTQY
TRBV7-9	TRBJ2-5	ASSVWDSLQETQY
TRBV20-1	TRBJ2-3	SAGPRRDTQY
TRBV9	TRBJ2-7	ASSVGTGNYEQY